What follows are 5 T cell receptor beta chains derived from one specimen sequenced in a study of cytomegalovirus exposure and HLA in healthy donors. The PCR ran on 60 Vbeta and 13 Jbeta primers. Here immunoSEQ multiplex PCR was the method, and the copy in TCRdb shows in-frame clones only, minus some. The sample holds 150,000 to 200,000 clones; around 83% are singletons and the top ten take 0.95% to 1.4%. The specimen sequenced was PBMCs. Every receptor here comes from a woman aged 35 to 49 in good health and CMV-seronegative.

The chain is built from TRBV6-5 and TRBJ2-7, with TRBD1 matching 7 bases. The CDR3 runs to 14 residues. The trim removed 5 bases at V and 4 bases at J, leaving 8 bases unmatched. Germline CDR1 reads MNHEY; CDR2 reads SVGAGI. The CDR3 nucleotides read TGTGCCAGCAGTACTAGGGGGCGGCTTTACGAGCAGTACTTC. Its translation is CASSTRGRLYEQYF.

In regard to this clone: Additional DNA sequences in this sample encode the identical CDR3. For the CDR3, the DNA is TGTGCCAGCAGTTACTCGTCGGATCAGCCCCAGCATTTT. Translating gives CASSYSSDQPQHF. The rearrangement uses TRBV6-5 and TRBJ1-5, with D uncertain. The V gene's germline CDR1 is MNHEY and CDR2 SVGAGI. V lost 0 bases and J 5 bases, leaving 5 bases between the germline ends. There are 13 residues in the CDR3.

The chain employs TRBV12-5 and TRBJ2-5; possible D gene TRBD2, 6 bases. This CDR3 is 16 amino acids long. V lost 8 bases to trimming and J lost 3 bases, with 22 bases between them. The germline CDR1 and CDR2 sequences are LGHNT and FRNRAP. CDR3 bases: TGTGCTAGTAGCGGTCTAAGTAAGCCGGGGGAAGAGACCCAGTACTTC. Translation: CASSGLSKPGEETQYF.

Only a few counts were recorded for this clone. The rearrangement joins TRBV2 to TRBJ2-1, with a possible D match to TRBD2 (7 bases). The CDR3 loop spans 16 amino acids. The V end lost 6 bases, the J end lost 2 bases, and 17 bases lay between the germline ends. Germline CDR1 reads SNHLY; CDR2 reads FYNNEI. This CDR3 is CASSYLGGGPYNEQFF. The CDR3, as DNA: TGTGCCAGCAGCTACTTGGGGGGGGGCCCCTACAATGAGCAGTTCTTC. The full variable domain, completed using reference TRBV2 and TRBJ2-1, is EPEVTQTPSHQVTQMGQEVILRCVPISNHLYFYWYRQILGQKVEFLVSFYNNEISEKSEIFDDQFSVERPDGSNFTLKIRSTKLEDSAMYFCASSYLGGGPYNEQFFGPGTRLTVL.

DNA of the CDR3: TGTGCCAGCAGTGAAGGGGACAGGGCTGGAGATACGCAGTATTTT. Amino acid sequence: CASSEGDRAGDTQYF. V is TRBV25-1 and J is TRBJ2-3, with 9 bases fitting TRBD1. Germline-derived CDR1 and CDR2 are MGHDK and SYGVNS. This CDR3 contains 15 residues. V dropped 2 bases and J dropped 5; count of bases not matched to a gene: 5. Drawing the rest from reference TRBV25-1 and TRBJ2-3, the complete variable domain is EADIYQTPRYLVIGTGKKITLECSQTMGHDKMYWYQQDPGMELHLIHYSYGVNSTEKGDLSSESTVSRIRTEHFPLTLESARPSHTSQYLCASSEGDRAGDTQYFGPGTRLTVL.